These 25 T cell receptor beta chains share one sample of origin, sequenced in a study of shared clonotypes between healthy human individuals. Sequenced by immunoSEQ multiplex PCR; TCRdb stores in-frame clones only, minus some. The table lists about 1 million clones, 70% to 80% of them singletons. Sequenced material: memory CD4+ T cells from PBMCs. Stated subset: CD45RA-negative fraction. All receptors derive from a man aged 18-30 years in good health. Some clones in this sample may be carry-over from other donors' samples.

V is TRBV7-8 and J is TRBJ2-5, with a possible D match to TRBD1 (6 bases). The J call may be in error: the DNA end matches TRBJ2-7 better. CDR3 length: 14 residues. Germline assignment: CDR1 SGHVS and CDR2 FQNEAQ. This chain's CDR3 is CASTPDSFSYEQYF. CDR3 in DNA: TGTGCCAGCACCCCGGACAGTTTTTCCTACGAGCAGTACTTC.

This clone was detected a few times. DNA for the CDR3: TGTGCCTGGAGTGTACGGACAGGGAGTTACAATCAGCCCCAGCATTTT. Amino acids: CAWSVRTGSYNQPQHF. The genes are TRBV30 and TRBJ1-5; 8 bases are shared with TRBD1. The germline CDR1 and CDR2 sequences are GTSNPN and SVGIG (reference sequence). The J segment lost 3 bases and the V segment lost 0 bases, leaving 7 bases of the junction unmatched. This CDR3 contains 16 residues.

V usage is TRBV19 and J usage is TRBJ1-1, with no clear D. Trimming left V 3 bases short and J 5 bases short, with 10 bases between. Germline CDR1 reads LNHDA; CDR2 reads SQIVND (reference sequence). The CDR3 spans 13 residues. The CDR3 DNA sequence: TGTGCCAGTAGTATGTTAGGACTTACTGAAGCTTTCTTT. It specifies CASSMLGLTEAFF.

The V gene is TRBV6-1, the J gene TRBJ1-4, with D uncertain. V was pared by 6 bases and J by 4 bases, with 15 bases between. The CDR3 is 15 amino acids. Per germline, CDR1 MNHNS and CDR2 SASEGT. CDR3 protein: CASSPGSTYNEKLFF. DNA for the CDR3: TGTGCCAGCAGCCCCGGGTCGACCTATAATGAAAAACTGTTTTTT.

The chain carries TRBV29-1 and TRBJ2-1, with D hard to call. This CDR3 region has 13 residues. The ends were cut back, 0 bases at V and 12 bases at J, with 15 bases in the middle. Per the germline V gene, CDR1 is SQVTM and CDR2 is ANQGSEA. CDR3 DNA: TGCAGCGTTGAAGAAGTGTTACCGGGCGGGCAGTTCTTC. This codes for CSVEEVLPGGQFF.

CDR3 DNA: TGCGCCAGCAGCCAAAAACGACTAGCGGGAGTTTTCGGGCTCTACAATGAGCAGTTCTTC. It is translated as CASSQKRLAGVFGLYNEQFF. V is TRBV4-3 and J is TRBJ2-1, with TRBD2 matching over 12 bases. CDR1 and CDR2 from the germline V gene are LGHNA and YSLEER. The CDR3 is 20 residues long. Trimming at V came to 2 bases and at J to 3 bases, leaving 14 bases not matched to a gene.

This sequence joins TRBV7-9 and TRBJ2-3, with D perhaps matching TRBD1 or TRBD2 (5 bases each). The CDR3 extends over 15 amino acids. Looked up from germline, CDR1 is SEHNR and CDR2 is FQNEAQ (reference sequence). V was trimmed by 1 base and J by 3 bases, leaving 11 bases between them. As DNA, the CDR3 is TGTGCCAGCAGCTTAGAGGGGACGGGAACAGATACGCAGTATTTT. It specifies CASSLEGTGTDTQYF.

This clone appeared a single time. The V call is TRBV4-2, the J call TRBJ2-3; D is perhaps TRBD1 (6 bases). V dropped 0 bases and J dropped 4 bases, with 17 bases sitting between them. The CDR3 runs to 17 residues. Per germline, CDR1 LGHNA and CDR2 YNFKEQ. This chain's CDR3 is CASSQEQGRGWADTQYF. In DNA form, the CDR3 reads TGTGCCAGCAGCCAAGAACAGGGACGAGGGTGGGCAGATACGCAGTATTTT.

The chain carries TRBV9 and TRBJ2-3; 10 bases align to TRBD1. The germline gives CDR1 SGDLS, CDR2 YYNGEE. Losses at the gene ends were 0 bases for V and 1 base for J; bases not matched to a gene: 2. The CDR3 is made up of 16 amino acids. This CDR3 reads CASSVAGTGGTDTQYF. CDR3 bases: TGTGCCAGCAGCGTAGCCGGGACAGGGGGCACAGATACGCAGTATTTT. The whole variable domain, remainder taken from reference TRBV9 and TRBJ2-3, is DSGVTQTPKHLITATGQRVTLRCSPRSGDLSVYWYQQSLDQGLQFLIQYYNGEERAKGNILERFSAQQFPDLHSELNLSSLELGDSALYFCASSVAGTGGTDTQYFGPGTRLTVL.

The CDR3 DNA is TGTGCCAGCAGTTTAGAGGGGGCGGACTACGAGCAGTACTTC. Protein: CASSLEGADYEQYF. This chain connects TRBV27 to TRBJ2-7, with 7 bases matching TRBD1. Germline values: CDR1 MNHEY, CDR2 SMNVEV (reference sequence). J was trimmed by 3 bases and V by 2 bases; bases with no gene match: 4. This CDR3 is built from 14 residues.

This clone came up many times. The rearrangement joins TRBV15 to TRBJ2-1; D gene unclear. Per the germline V gene, CDR1 is LNHNV and CDR2 is YYDKDF (reference sequence). This CDR3 is 16 amino acids long. The V end was cut by 1 base, the J end by 1 base, with 11 bases between. CDR3 DNA: TGTGCCACCAGCAGAGGACGGTTGGGGTCCTACAATGAGCAGTTCTTC. It is translated as CATSRGRLGSYNEQFF.

This sequence joins TRBV27 and TRBJ2-2, with D perhaps given as TRBD1 or TRBD2 (5 bases each). The CDR3 extends over 16 amino acids. V was trimmed by 4 bases and J by 4 bases, leaving 16 bases between them. Looked up from germline, CDR1 is MNHEY and CDR2 is SMNVEV (reference sequence). The CDR3: CASSSPRGLRTGELFF. CDR3 DNA sequence: TGTGCCAGCAGTTCTCCTCGGGGCCTCCGCACCGGGGAGCTGTTTTTT.

Note on this clone: Other DNA sequences within the sample encode an identical CDR3. The chain has TRBV7-6 and TRBJ2-1; 13 bases map to TRBD2. Germline V CDR1 and CDR2: SGHVS, FNYEAQ. This CDR3 is built from 16 residues. J was trimmed by 4 bases and V by 3 bases; bases with no gene match: 3. This CDR3 is CASSLETSGRYNEQFF. The DNA for the CDR3 is TGTGCCAGCAGCTTGGAGACTAGCGGGAGGTACAATGAGCAGTTCTTC.

This clone came up once. This chain links TRBV2 with TRBJ2-5; 10 nucleotides agree with TRBD1. The V segment lost 6 bases and the J segment 5 bases; nucleotides outside the gene matches: 9. Germline CDR1 is SNHLY and CDR2 is FYNNEI. CDR3 length: 15 amino acids. CDR3 DNA sequence: TGTGCCAGCAGCGCGGGACAGGGGAGGGCCGAGACCCAGTACTTC. It codes for CASSAGQGRAETQYF. Full variable domain (rest looked up from reference TRBV2 and TRBJ2-5): EPEVTQTPSHQVTQMGQEVILRCVPISNHLYFYWYRQILGQKVEFLVSFYNNEISEKSEIFDDQFSVERPDGSNFTLKIRSTKLEDSAMYFCASSAGQGRAETQYFGPGTRLLVL.

The chain recombines TRBV9 with TRBJ2-1; 11 bases fit TRBD2. Trimming took 0 bases from V and 7 from J; bases not matched to a gene: 3. The CDR3 has 15 residues. The germline CDR1 and CDR2 sequences are SGDLS and YYNGEE. The CDR3, as DNA: TGTGCCAGCAGCGTAGTCACTAGCGGGAGAAATGAGCAGTTCTTC. Protein: CASSVVTSGRNEQFF.

In this sample, this clone turned up once. The J gene is TRBJ2-3, the V gene TRBV23-1, with TRBD2 as a possible D gene (6 bases). TRBV23-1 carries the ORF label, with uncertain function. V was pared by 6 bases and J by 4 bases, with 20 bases between. The CDR3 sequence is 16 residues long. Here the CDR3 reads CASRNTPGVAADTQYF. CDR3 DNA sequence: TGCGCCAGCAGGAATACACCCGGGGTAGCGGCAGATACGCAGTATTTT.

CDR3 amino acids: CASSPTSESVHEQFF. In DNA form, the CDR3 reads TGTGCCAGCAGCCCAACTAGCGAGTCGGTCCATGAGCAGTTCTTC. J is TRBJ2-1 and V is TRBV7-3, with TRBD2 matching 7 bases. The germline CDR1 and CDR2 sequences are SGHTA and FQGTGA. The CDR3 sequence is 15 residues long. After removal of 5 bases from V and 8 bases from J, the junction contained 12 bases not matched to a gene.

This sequence joins TRBV7-2 and TRBJ2-1, with D unresolved. V lost 4 bases and J 8 bases, leaving 6 bases between the germline ends. Germline loops: CDR1 SGHTA, CDR2 FQGNSA. The length of the CDR3 is 11 residues. The CDR3 is CASSSRYEQFF. The CDR3 nucleotides are TGTGCCAGCAGCTCCAGGTATGAGCAGTTCTTC. The full variable domain, completed using reference TRBV7-2 and TRBJ2-1, is GAGVSQSPSNKVTEKGKDVELRCDPISGHTALYWYRQSLGQGLEFLIYFQGNSAPDKSGLPSDRFSAERTGGSVSTLTIQRTQQEDSAVYLCASSSRYEQFFGPGTRLTVL.

The chain has TRBV5-1 and TRBJ2-5; possibly TRBD1 or TRBD2 for D (5 bases each). Germline CDR1 reads SGHRS; CDR2 reads YFSETQ. The CDR3 covers 14 residues. Trimming shortened V by 0 bases and J by 5 bases, and 11 bases separated the two germline ends. CDR3 region: CASSLAGRPETQYF. The DNA for the CDR3 is TGCGCCAGCAGCTTGGCGGGACGGCCGGAGACCCAGTACTTC. The full variable domain, rest sourced from reference TRBV5-1 and TRBJ2-5, is KAGVTQTPRYLIKTRGQQVTLSCSPISGHRSVSWYQQTPGQGLQFLFEYFSETQRNKGNFPGRFSGRQFSNSRSEMNVSTLELGDSALYLCASSLAGRPETQYFGPGTRLLVL.

There are a few counts of this clone. This rearrangement joins TRBV7-2 to TRBJ1-3; TRBD1 matches at 11 bases. This CDR3 contains 15 residues. V gave up 5 bases and J gave up 0 bases; unmatched junction bases: 0. Germline V gives CDR1 SGHTA, CDR2 FQGNSA. The CDR3 nucleotides are TGTGCCAGCAGCGGGACAGGGGGCTCTGGAAACACCATATATTTT. Translating gives CASSGTGGSGNTIYF. Supplemented by reference TRBV7-2 and TRBJ1-3, the full variable domain reads GAGVSQSPSNKVTEKGKDVELRCDPISGHTALYWYRQSLGQGLEFLIYFQGNSAPDKSGLPSDRFSAERTGGSVSTLTIQRTQQEDSAVYLCASSGTGGSGNTIYFGEGSWLTVV.

The chain joins TRBV7-3 to TRBJ2-2, with D unclear. V lost 3 bases and J lost 7, with 6 bases in between. Germline loops: CDR1 SGHTA, CDR2 FQGTGA. This CDR3 has 12 residues. CDR3 region: CASSFEGGELFF. For the CDR3, the DNA is TGTGCCAGCAGCTTCGAAGGCGGGGAGCTGTTTTTT.

This clone came up once. This chain uses TRBV11-2 with TRBJ2-1, with 11 bases identical to TRBD2. Germline V CDR1 and CDR2: SGHAT, FQNNGV. The CDR3 is made up of 17 amino acids. V lost 3 bases to trimming and J lost 2 bases; unmatched junction nucleotides: 6. The CDR3 sequence: CASSFAGTSGPYNEQFF. The CDR3 DNA follows: TGTGCCAGCAGCTTTGCCGGGACTAGCGGACCCTACAATGAGCAGTTCTTC.

The rearrangement uses TRBV2 and TRBJ2-7; possible D gene TRBD1, 5 bases. Germline V lookup: CDR1 SNHLY, CDR2 FYNNEI. This CDR3 contains 15 residues. V lost 6 bases, J lost 0 bases, and 15 bases lay in between. The CDR3 sequence is CASSPRVPSSYEQYF. The CDR3 nucleotides read TGTGCCAGCAGCCCCAGGGTTCCGAGCTCCTACGAGCAGTACTTC.

This clone appeared a few times. The chain recombines TRBV7-9 with TRBJ2-5; no clear D. The germline V gene has CDR1 SEHNR and CDR2 FQNEAQ (reference sequence). The CDR3 extends over 14 amino acids. V lost 5 bases, J lost 5 bases, and 15 bases lay in between. The CDR3, as DNA: TGTGCCAGCAGCCCGACCCCCAGTACGGAGACCCAGTACTTC. It is translated as CASSPTPSTETQYF.

The rearrangement links TRBV11-2 to TRBJ2-5, with D perhaps TRBD1 (5 bases). The CDR3 length is 12 residues. V gave up 4 bases and J gave up 7 bases, with 10 bases separating them. Germline V gives CDR1 SGHAT, CDR2 FQNNGV. The CDR3 region has the DNA TGTGCCAGCAGCTCACGGCAGGGGACCCAGTACTTC. This gives the protein CASSSRQGTQYF.